This T cell receptor (beta chain) was sequenced in a study of T cells in Graves' hyperthyroidism and ophthalmopathy. Per germline, CDR1 SNHLY and CDR2 FYNNEI. V was pared by 5 bases and J by 8 bases, with 16 bases between. The CDR3 is made up of 15 amino acids. Study-level results: Blood shared most expanded thyroid clonotypes above 0.001.

This clonotype was seen at least ten times. Its antigen is unidentified. Stability of Graves' hyperthyroidism was defined as absent ophthalmopathy progression within 18 months. Uncontrolled infection, other autoimmune disease, pregnancy or lactation excluded patients. The authors obtained PBMCs from 9 to 10 ml of fresh peripheral blood. Amplified TCR beta CDR3 regions derived from RNA transcripts. Primed by the HTBI set, a first-round RT-PCR was run on the TCR CDR3. MiXCR, applied by TCRdb to the multiplex PCR reads, yields one record per CDR3 protein. The data contain some 720,000 distinct CDR3 sequences, approximately 16% of them singletons.

The specimen was blood. The rearrangement links TRBV2 to TRBJ1-6; no firm D call. This receptor was obtained from a man in his late teens or twenties with Graves' hyperthyroidism. The CDR3 spells CASSPQQDPYSPLHF. As DNA, the CDR3 is TGTGCCAGCAGTCCTCAGCAGGACCCATATTCACCCCTCCACTTT.